The clone carrying this TCR beta chain was recorded a few times. Antigen unknown. This sample is drawn from a study of response to subunit inactivated influenza vaccine. Whole-study results and caveats: There was a suggestion from the authors that each seasonal influenza vaccination recruits few new T cells.

Per the germline V gene, CDR1 is SGHTA and CDR2 is FQGTGA. This CDR3 has 13 residues. Deletions cut 2 bases from V and 9 bases from J, with 11 bases between. TCRdb independently ran MiXCR on the RT-PCR reads; one entry per CDR3 protein. The sample shows about 500,000 distinct CDR3 sequences, approximately 7.7% of them seen only once. This material consisted of PBMCs from blood, taken less than 25 months after vaccination. The sequence was collected from a man between 50 and 69 years old who received an inactivated influenza vaccine. The chain is built from TRBV7-3 and TRBJ2-1; D gene unclear. CDR3 DNA sequence: TGTGCCAGCAGCTTAGATATCGTCAGTGAGCAGTTCTTC. Its translation: CASSLDIVSEQFF.